These 28 T cell receptor beta chains came from one sample sequenced in a study of Graves' ophthalmopathy and Graves' hyperthyroidism. RNA transcripts were the source from which TCR beta CDR3 regions were amplified. HTBI primers were used in a first-round RT-PCR, which preceded a second-round multiplex PCR. TCRdb reprocessed the multiplex PCR reads via MiXCR and lists one record per CDR3 protein. The sample includes hundreds of thousands of distinct CDR3 sequences, about a fifth of them seen just once. The specimen sequenced was peripheral blood. These receptors originate from a woman between 18 and 29 years old with stable Graves' hyperthyroidism. Some clones in this sample may be carry-over from other donors' samples.

This clonotype occurred many times. The chain employs TRBV4-1 and TRBJ2-7; the match to TRBD2 covers 10 bases. CDR3 length equals 14 residues. V shed 4 bases and J 5 bases; nucleotides not matched to a gene: 5. CDR1 and CDR2 (germline): MGHRA, YSYEKL. In DNA form, the CDR3 reads TGCGCCAGCAGCCTAGCGGGAGGATTCGACGAGCAGTACTTC. Residues: CASSLAGGFDEQYF.

There are a few counts of this clonotype. The chain employs TRBV6-2 or TRBV6-3 and TRBJ2-2; D unclear. Germline V lookup: CDR1 MNHEY, CDR2 SVGEGT. The CDR3 is made up of 12 amino acids. Trimming removed 8 bases from V and 4 bases from J, with 8 bases in between. Written as DNA, the CDR3 is TGTGCCAGCCAAAGAGGCACCGGGGAGCTGTTTTTT. Its translation is CASQRGTGELFF.

This clonotype was recorded many times. The rearrangement links TRBV6-5 to TRBJ2-7; D is uncertain. This CDR3 is 15 amino acids long. Trimming cost V 0 bases and J 4 bases, with 13 bases left between them. Germline V CDR1 and CDR2: MNHEY, SVGAGI. CDR3 region: CASSYSRGFRYEQYF. CDR3 in DNA: TGTGCCAGCAGTTACTCGAGAGGCTTTCGTTACGAGCAGTACTTC.

This clonotype has a count of ten or more. The V gene is TRBV10-3, the J gene TRBJ1-3; D is undetermined. Per the germline V gene, CDR1 is ENHRY and CDR2 is SYGVKD. V lost 3 bases to trimming and J lost 2 bases, with 5 bases between them. The CDR3 runs 13 residues. The CDR3 loop reads CAISDPAGNTIYF. DNA for the CDR3: TGTGCCATCAGTGACCCAGCTGGAAACACCATATATTTT.

This clonotype was found many times. The rearrangement uses TRBV6-1 and TRBJ1-5, with 7 bases that match TRBD1. Germline CDR1 is MNHNS and CDR2 is SASEGT. CDR3 size: 15 residues. The junction had 12 bases not matched to a gene; V was cut back by 7 bases and J by 6 bases. The CDR3 is CASNAQTGRRQPQHF. DNA for the CDR3: TGTGCCAGCAACGCCCAGACAGGGCGACGTCAGCCCCAGCATTTT.

This clonotype was recorded many times. The chain joins TRBV20-1 to TRBJ1-1; D is perhaps TRBD1 (5 bases). V was trimmed by 6 bases and J by 4 bases, leaving 15 bases between them. There are 13 residues in the CDR3. Per the germline V gene, CDR1 is DFQATT and CDR2 is SNEGSKA (reference sequence). CDR3 amino acids: CSAFASGGTEAFF. In DNA, the CDR3 is TGCAGTGCCTTTGCGTCTGGGGGCACTGAAGCTTTCTTT.

At least ten counts were recorded for this clonotype. The V call is TRBV15, the J call TRBJ2-2, with TRBD1 matching 9 bases. Germline V gives CDR1 LNHNV, CDR2 YYDKDF (reference sequence). V was clipped by 1 base and J by 6 bases; unmatched bases: 3. The CDR3 is 15 residues long. The CDR3 loop reads CATSRGTGVSGELFF. The CDR3 DNA reads as TGTGCCACCAGCAGAGGGACAGGGGTCTCCGGGGAGCTGTTTTTT.

Many counts were recorded for this clonotype. The CDR3 region has the DNA TGTGCCAGCAGCGACAGTGGACGGTTGGGGCCCGAGACCCAGTACTTC. Protein product: CASSDSGRLGPETQYF. The chain has TRBV6-1 and TRBJ2-5; D may be TRBD1 (5 bases). Germline lookup yields CDR1 MNHNS and CDR2 SASEGT. The CDR3 spans 16 residues. Trimming took off 6 bases at V and 5 bases at J, with 22 bases between the two ends.

This clonotype has at least ten counts. This chain connects TRBV27 to TRBJ2-2; 7 bases fit TRBD1. Germline V CDR1 and CDR2: MNHEY, SMNVEV (reference sequence). J gave up 3 bases and V 3 bases, and 4 bases lay outside the gene matches. This CDR3 spans 15 amino acids. This CDR3 is CASSFGTVYTGELFF. CDR3 coding DNA: TGTGCCAGCAGTTTCGGGACAGTATACACCGGGGAGCTGTTTTTT.

This chain joins TRBV6-1 and TRBJ2-2; 9 positions match TRBD1. J lost 8 bases, V lost 6 bases, and 13 bases had no gene match. Germline CDR1 reads MNHNS; CDR2 reads SASEGT. The length of the CDR3 is 16 residues. CDR3 DNA sequence: TGTGCCAGCAGCGCACCGGGACAGGGATGGTTGGGGGAGCTGTTTTTT. Encoded protein: CASSAPGQGWLGELFF.

This clonotype occurred once. This chain connects TRBV14 to TRBJ2-7, with 8 positions matching TRBD1. Germline V lookup: CDR1 SGHDN, CDR2 FVKESK. After removal of 5 bases from V and 7 bases from J, the junction contained 10 bases not matched to a gene. The CDR3 has 14 residues. The CDR3 spells CASSDQTGVEEQYF. The DNA of the CDR3 is TGTGCCAGCAGCGATCAGACAGGGGTGGAGGAGCAGTACTTC.

This clonotype was counted many times. The genes are TRBV28 and TRBJ1-2; possible D gene TRBD1, 6 bases. There are 16 residues in the CDR3. V lost 8 bases and J 2 bases, leaving 21 bases between the germline ends. Per germline, CDR1 MDHEN and CDR2 SYDVKM. In DNA form, the CDR3 reads TGTGCCAGCCGAACCGCTGGGGCAGGGGAGAACTATGGCTACACCTTC. Its translation is CASRTAGAGENYGYTF.

This clonotype was seen a few times. V and J are TRBV9 and TRBJ2-2, with unresolved D. The germline V and J ends were trimmed by 0 bases and 4 bases, with 10 bases remaining between them. Germline V gene lookup returns CDR1 SGDLS and CDR2 YYNGEE. The CDR3 has 15 residues. Here the CDR3 DNA reads TGTGCCAGCAGCGTAGGGGATTCGTTCACCGGGGAGCTGTTTTTT. It yields the protein CASSVGDSFTGELFF.

This clonotype was found many times. The V and J genes are TRBV12-3 or TRBV12-4 and TRBJ2-4; perhaps TRBD1 as D (6 bases). This CDR3 has 11 residues. Trimming left V 4 bases short and J 13 bases short, with 11 bases between. The CDR3 loop reads CASSSGQRQYF. Here the CDR3 DNA reads TGTGCCAGCAGTTCAGGACAGAGACAGTACTTC.

This clonotype came up many times. This rearrangement joins TRBV12-3 or TRBV12-4 to TRBJ1-6; D gene ambiguous. The CDR3 totals 12 residues. Trimming cost V 7 bases and J 11 bases, with 12 bases left between them. This CDR3 is CASTTDRTPLHF. The CDR3 DNA reads as TGTGCCAGCACCACGGACCGGACACCCCTCCACTTT.

This chain links TRBV6-1 with TRBJ2-7; 9 bases map to TRBD1. Per the germline V gene, CDR1 is MNHNS and CDR2 is SASEGT. There are 13 residues in the CDR3. J lost 5 bases, V lost 10 bases, and 9 bases had no gene match. The CDR3 loop reads CATHRTGADEQYF. CDR3 bases: TGTGCCACCCACAGGACAGGGGCCGACGAGCAGTACTTC.

This clonotype occurred many times. The chain recombines TRBV5-1 with TRBJ2-7; a weak D match, TRBD2 (6 bases). Trimming shortened V by 2 bases and J by 4 bases, and 19 bases separated the two germline ends. The germline V gene has CDR1 SGHRS and CDR2 YFSETQ. CDR3 length: 16 residues. The CDR3 protein is CASSLDTGVNQYEQYF. For the CDR3, the DNA is TGCGCCAGCAGCTTAGATACGGGAGTCAACCAGTACGAGCAGTACTTC.

This clonotype was detected many times. The chain is built from TRBV12-3 or TRBV12-4 and TRBJ2-5, with TRBD2 matching over 7 bases. The CDR3 sequence is 12 residues long. V gave up 1 base and J gave up 7 bases; unmatched junction bases: 0. CDR3 sequence reads: CASSLGEGTQYF. The DNA for the CDR3 is TGTGCCAGCAGTTTAGGGGAGGGGACCCAGTACTTC.

This chain connects TRBV6-5 to TRBJ1-1; D is uncertain. CDR1 is MNHEY, CDR2 SVGAGI, per germline. This CDR3 contains 14 residues. Trimming left V 1 base short and J 4 bases short, with 10 bases between. CDR3 sequence (DNA): TGTGCCAGCAGTTACTATGAATTCGGCACTGAAGCTTTCTTT. Its protein product is CASSYYEFGTEAFF.

This clonotype was observed many times. The V call is TRBV7-3, the J call TRBJ1-1; TRBD1 agrees at 8 bases. Germline V gene data show CDR1 as SGHTA and CDR2 as FQGTGA. Germline trimming cut 3 bases from V and 6 bases from J; bases unmatched to any gene: 3. The CDR3 loop spans 13 amino acids. This CDR3 reads CASSFGQGSEAFF. The CDR3, as DNA: TGTGCCAGCAGCTTCGGACAGGGCTCTGAAGCTTTCTTT.

The chain combines TRBV27 with TRBJ2-5, with D maybe TRBD2 (5 bases). This CDR3 has 14 residues. The germline V gene encodes CDR1 MNHEY and CDR2 SMNVEV (reference sequence). V was shortened by 3 bases and J by 5 bases, with 13 bases between the two germline ends. CDR3 region: CASSFRFGGETQYF. The CDR3 DNA reads TGTGCCAGCAGTTTTAGGTTTGGCGGGGAGACCCAGTACTTC.

This clonotype was recorded at least ten times. The rearrangement joins TRBV12-3 or TRBV12-4 to TRBJ1-1, with D possibly TRBD1 on 5 matching bases. Trimming removed 3 bases at V and 4 bases at J, with 12 bases between. CDR3 length: 14 residues. CDR3 amino acids: CASSLGTASTEAFF. CDR3 sequence (DNA): TGTGCCAGCAGTTTGGGGACGGCTAGCACTGAAGCTTTCTTT.

The sample holds many counts of this clonotype. The chain is built from TRBV7-2 and TRBJ1-1, with 8 bases matching TRBD1. CDR1 is SGHTA and CDR2 is FQGNSA in the germline V gene. CDR3 size: 15 residues. V gave up 5 bases and J gave up 5 bases; unmatched junction bases: 10. CDR3 nucleotide sequence: TGTGCCAGCAGCCGGAATCAGGGGGCACGGACTGAAGCTTTCTTT. Protein: CASSRNQGARTEAFF.

The V call is TRBV20-1, the J call TRBJ1-2, with D perhaps matching TRBD1 (6 bases). CDR3 length: 15 residues. Germline V gene sequence: CDR1 DFQATT, CDR2 SNEGSKA (reference sequence). Trimming cost V 5 bases and J 3 bases, with 19 bases left between them. The DNA for the CDR3 is TGCAGTGCTGGCCAGGGGAATTCTTTCGACTATGGCTACACCTTC. Translated, it gives CSAGQGNSFDYGYTF.

This clonotype was seen many times. The chain couples TRBV2 to TRBJ1-1; 8 bases fit TRBD1. The ends lost 7 bases at V and 5 bases at J; junction bases unmatched: 15. CDR1 and CDR2 (germline): SNHLY, FYNNEI. The CDR3 extends over 16 amino acids. The CDR3 coding sequence is TGTGCCAGCACCGATAGGACAGGGCGGGGGAAAACTGAAGCTTTCTTT. It encodes CASTDRTGRGKTEAFF.

Ten or more counts support this clonotype. The chain has TRBV9 and TRBJ1-2; D is uncertain. The CDR3 contains 15 residues. With 1 base removed from V and 7 bases from J, the gap between germline ends came to 17 bases. Looked up from germline, CDR1 is SGDLS and CDR2 is YYNGEE. The CDR3 DNA reads as TGTGCCAGCAGCGTACTGGAAACAAGGAGTTTTGGCTACACCTTC. Amino acids: CASSVLETRSFGYTF.

This clonotype was seen ten or more times. This rearrangement joins TRBV27 to TRBJ1-6; D remains ambiguous. V shed 1 base and J shed 2 bases, with 12 bases lying between them. In germline, CDR1 is MNHEY, CDR2 SMNVEV (reference sequence). The CDR3 is 17 amino acids. CDR3 bases: TGTGCCAGCAGTTTATTCCTCTCCGGGACCTATAATTCACCCCTCCACTTT. This sequence encodes CASSLFLSGTYNSPLHF.

The CDR3 loop reads CASSEDSLTSYEQYF. The CDR3 DNA reads TGTGCCAGCAGTGAAGATTCACTTACCTCCTACGAGCAGTACTTC. The V call is TRBV6-1, the J call TRBJ2-7; the D is unclear. Trimming cost V 1 base and J 0 bases, with 10 bases left between them. Looked up from germline, CDR1 is MNHNS and CDR2 is SASEGT. The CDR3 contains 15 residues.